Following are 27 T cell receptor beta chains from one sample sequenced in a study of neoadjuvant nivolumab and ipilimumab in lung cancer. Profiling relied on immunoSEQ multiplex PCR, and the TCRdb table lists in-frame clones only, not all of them. The sample has 25,000 to 35,000 clones; approximately 90% are singletons. Sequencing was performed on peripheral blood, taken after neoadjuvant nivolumab, alone or with ipilimumab, at or shortly before surgery. These receptors all stem from an adult with non-small cell lung cancer.

CDR3 nucleotides: TGTGCCAGCAGTTACGGTGGGGGGTATGGCTACACCTTC. Translating gives CASSYGGGYGYTF. The chain combines TRBV6-5 with TRBJ1-2; possible D gene TRBD1, 5 bases. With 2 bases removed from V and 5 bases from J, the gap between germline ends came to 9 bases. Germline V CDR1 and CDR2: MNHEY, SVGAGI. The CDR3 has 13 amino acids.

The chain combines TRBV5-1 with TRBJ2-4, with D perhaps TRBD1 (7 bases). With 4 bases removed from V and 8 bases from J, the gap between germline ends came to 16 bases. From germline, CDR1 is SGHRS and CDR2 YFSETQ. The length of the CDR3 is 14 residues. CDR3 nucleotide sequence: TGCGCCAGCAGCCTACAGACAGGGACTGACATTCAGTACTTC. Protein product: CASSLQTGTDIQYF.

The rearrangement uses TRBV7-2 and TRBJ2-7; D is undetermined. CDR3 length equals 13 residues. In germline, CDR1 is SGHTA, CDR2 FQGNSA. Deletions cut 1 base from V and 10 bases from J, with 14 bases between. DNA of the CDR3: TGTGCCAGCAGCTTAGAACGTGGGGATCTTCAGTACTTC. This encodes CASSLERGDLQYF.

A note on this clone: This specimen includes other DNA sequences encoding the same CDR3. The chain has TRBV18 and TRBJ1-1, with 9 bases fitting TRBD1. The CDR3 has 13 amino acids. Trimming at V came to 6 bases and at J to 3 bases, leaving 2 bases not matched to a gene. The V gene's germline CDR1 is KGHSH and CDR2 LQKENI. Here the CDR3 reads CASSRQGDTEAFF. In DNA, the CDR3 is TGTGCCAGCTCTCGACAGGGGGACACTGAAGCTTTCTTT.

The V call is TRBV2, the J call TRBJ2-1, with TRBD1 matching 7 bases. Germline trimming cut 6 bases from V and 9 bases from J; bases unmatched to any gene: 2. The CDR3 covers 11 residues. Per germline, CDR1 SNHLY and CDR2 FYNNEI. The CDR3, as DNA: TGTGCCAGCAGGACAGGGAGTGAGCAGTTCTTC. Encoded protein: CASRTGSEQFF.

CDR3 sequence reads: CASSPPGRGGEAFF. In nucleotides, the CDR3 is TGTGCCAGCAGCCCTCCCGGGCGGGGTGGTGAAGCTTTCTTT. The chain has TRBV11-2 and TRBJ1-1; D not certain. The ends were cut back, 5 bases at V and 7 bases at J, with 17 bases in the middle. Per the germline V gene, CDR1 is SGHAT and CDR2 is FQNNGV. This CDR3 comprises 14 residues.

J is TRBJ1-1 and V is TRBV29-1; the D gene is possibly TRBD1 (6 bases). The CDR3 has 17 amino acids. V was shortened by 4 bases and J by 3 bases, with 24 bases between the two germline ends. Germline V gene lookup returns CDR1 SQVTM and CDR2 ANQGSEA. The CDR3 bases are TGCAGCGTTGTAGGGGGGTCTCAGAGTACCTTTTACACTGAAGCTTTCTTT. Protein product: CSVVGGSQSTFYTEAFF.

This clone was seen once. The chain has TRBV2 and TRBJ2-5; D assignment may be TRBD1 or TRBD2 (5 bases each). In germline, CDR1 is SNHLY, CDR2 FYNNEI. This CDR3 is 13 amino acids long. V was shortened by 6 bases and J by 7 bases, with 15 bases between the two germline ends. The CDR3 loop reads CASRATDYGTQYF. DNA for the CDR3: TGTGCCAGCAGGGCGACAGACTACGGGACCCAGTACTTC.

J is TRBJ2-1 and V is TRBV29-1, with 7 nucleotides matching TRBD1. The CDR3 runs to 13 residues. Germline V gene data show CDR1 as SQVTM and CDR2 as ANQGSEA. V was pared by 4 bases and J by 4 bases, with 4 bases of the junction left unmatched. The CDR3 is CSVVLRGYNEQFF. Here the CDR3 DNA reads TGCAGCGTTGTCCTCAGGGGGTACAATGAGCAGTTCTTC.

The chain uses TRBV5-4 and TRBJ2-5; no firm D call. The germline CDR1 and CDR2 sequences are SGHNT and YYREEE (reference sequence). Trimming took off 0 bases at V and 5 bases at J, with 8 bases between the two ends. This CDR3 has 13 residues. The chain's CDR3 is CASSLASWETQYF. DNA for the CDR3: TGTGCCAGCAGCTTGGCCTCTTGGGAGACCCAGTACTTC.

The sample holds one count of this clone. This chain links TRBV10-2 with TRBJ2-3, with 11 bases lining up with TRBD2. Germline CDR1 and CDR2: WSHSY and SAAADI. After removal of 5 bases from V and 2 bases from J, the junction contained 12 bases not matched to a gene. CDR3 length: 18 amino acids. The chain's CDR3 is CASSLAGGVPSDTDTQYF. As DNA, the CDR3 is TGCGCCAGCAGTTTAGCGGGGGGGGTTCCTTCGGACACAGATACGCAGTATTTT.

This chain joins TRBV5-1 and TRBJ1-3; D is unclear. The length of the CDR3 is 14 residues. V was shortened by 2 bases and J by 0 bases, with 6 bases between the two germline ends. Germline V gene lookup returns CDR1 SGHRS and CDR2 YFSETQ. CDR3 sequence (DNA): TGCGCCAGCAGCTTCGCGTCCTCTGGAAACACCATATATTTT. This codes for CASSFASSGNTIYF.

The rearrangement uses TRBV10-2 and TRBJ2-1; D might be TRBD2 (5 bases). Germline V CDR1 and CDR2: WSHSY, SAAADI. V lost 3 bases and J lost 4, with 7 bases in between. This CDR3 contains 13 residues. The chain's CDR3 is CASSDSGYNEQFF. The CDR3 DNA is TGCGCCAGCAGTGATTCGGGATACAATGAGCAGTTCTTC.

This chain joins TRBV6-1 and TRBJ1-5, with 8 bases lining up with TRBD1. The CDR3 is made up of 14 amino acids. Germline assignment: CDR1 MNHNS and CDR2 SASEGT. V gave up 7 bases and J gave up 5 bases; unmatched junction bases: 7. The CDR3 loop is CASILDRGYQPQHF. The CDR3 nucleotides are TGTGCCAGCATTTTAGACAGGGGATATCAGCCCCAGCATTTT.

The V and J genes are TRBV2 and TRBJ1-5; a possible D gene is TRBD1 (5 bases). The length of the CDR3 is 15 residues. Germline V gives CDR1 SNHLY, CDR2 FYNNEI. V was cut by 1 base and J by 5 bases, with 12 bases left in between. CDR3 amino acids: CASSEVGRVHQPQHF. The CDR3 DNA reads TGTGCCAGCAGTGAAGTCGGCAGGGTTCATCAGCCCCAGCATTTT.

The chain carries TRBV19 and TRBJ2-5, with D possibly matching TRBD1 (6 bases). The CDR3 contains 13 residues. Germline V gene lookup returns CDR1 LNHDA and CDR2 SQIVND (reference sequence). V lost 10 bases and J 2 bases, leaving 14 bases between the germline ends. This CDR3 is CATNQGRQETQYF. In DNA, the CDR3 is TGTGCCACCAACCAGGGGCGACAAGAGACCCAGTACTTC.

The genes are TRBV19 and TRBJ2-7; TRBD1 agrees at 9 bases. The CDR3 totals 15 residues. V gave up 4 bases and J gave up 3 bases; unmatched junction bases: 7. CDR1 is LNHDA, CDR2 SQIVND, per germline (reference sequence). The CDR3 nucleotides are TGTGCCAGTAGTAGCGGTTGGGACAGGGTCTACGAGCAGTACTTC. Amino acids: CASSSGWDRVYEQYF.

The rearrangement joins TRBV2 to TRBJ2-1; D might be TRBD1 (6 bases). Germline values: CDR1 SNHLY, CDR2 FYNNEI. Deletions cut 5 bases from V and 4 bases from J, with 9 bases between. The CDR3 totals 13 residues. The CDR3 spells CASSRTVYNEQFF. As DNA, the CDR3 is TGTGCCAGCAGTCGGACAGTATACAATGAGCAGTTCTTC.

The CDR3 spells CASSLISGRQPQHF. CDR3 nucleotide sequence: TGTGCCAGCAGTTTAATTAGCGGGCGTCAGCCCCAGCATTTT. V and J are TRBV6-5 and TRBJ1-5; D is uncertain. Germline CDR1 reads MNHEY; CDR2 reads SVGAGI. This CDR3 has 14 amino acids. The V end lost 4 bases, the J end lost 6 bases, and 13 bases lay between the germline ends.

CDR3 DNA sequence: TGTGCCAGCAGCCAAACTACAAGCAGGGGACAAGAGACCCAGTACTTC. Its translation: CASSQTTSRGQETQYF. The chain couples TRBV4-2 to TRBJ2-5; a possible D gene is TRBD1 (6 bases). Trimming took off 2 bases at V and 2 bases at J, with 15 bases between the two ends. Germline loops: CDR1 LGHNA, CDR2 YNFKEQ. The CDR3 is made up of 16 amino acids.

V gene TRBV19 combines with J gene TRBJ2-5; D gene uncertain. With 4 bases removed from V and 5 bases from J, the gap between germline ends came to 8 bases. The CDR3 extends over 12 amino acids. Germline V CDR1 and CDR2: LNHDA, SQIVND (reference sequence). The CDR3 DNA reads as TGTGCCAGTAGTAACTTCGGGGAGACCCAGTACTTC. Protein: CASSNFGETQYF.

V usage is TRBV2 and J usage is TRBJ1-1, with D perhaps matching TRBD1 (5 bases). CDR1 and CDR2 from the germline V gene are SNHLY and FYNNEI. The V end was cut by 0 bases, the J end by 0 bases, with 8 bases between. The CDR3 has 15 residues. The CDR3 reads CASSEARGLNTEAFF. Written as DNA, the CDR3 is TGTGCCAGCAGTGAAGCGAGGGGATTGAACACTGAAGCTTTCTTT.

Here the CDR3 reads CASSPTGGATYEKLFF. CDR3 nucleotides: TGCGCCAGCAGCCCTACAGGGGGCGCGACTTATGAAAAACTGTTTTTT. The chain combines TRBV5-1 with TRBJ1-4; 9 bases match TRBD1. Trimming cost V 4 bases and J 6 bases; bases outside gene matches: 10. The CDR3 has 16 amino acids. Germline V gene sequence: CDR1 SGHRS, CDR2 YFSETQ. Combining the CDR3 with reference TRBV5-1 and TRBJ1-4 gives the whole variable domain KAGVTQTPRYLIKTRGQQVTLSCSPISGHRSVSWYQQTPGQGLQFLFEYFSETQRNKGNFPGRFSGRQFSNSRSEMNVSTLELGDSALYLCASSPTGGATYEKLFFGSGTQLSVL.

The chain joins TRBV14 to TRBJ2-7; the D gene is possibly TRBD1 (5 bases). V gave up 1 base and J gave up 6 bases, with 13 bases separating them. The CDR3 runs 14 residues. Per the germline V gene, CDR1 is SGHDN and CDR2 is FVKESK. The CDR3 protein is CASSQVIRQLEQYF. The CDR3 DNA sequence: TGTGCCAGCAGCCAAGTAATCCGACAGCTCGAGCAGTACTTC.

This clone was counted only a few times. V gene TRBV2 combines with J gene TRBJ2-7; the D gene is possibly TRBD2 (6 bases). The CDR3 is made up of 12 amino acids. Trimming took 4 bases from V and 6 from J, leaving 10 bases between them. Per germline, CDR1 SNHLY and CDR2 FYNNEI. The CDR3 is CASSGSGGEQYF. The CDR3, as DNA: TGTGCCAGCAGTGGGTCCGGGGGCGAGCAGTACTTC.

The rearrangement links TRBV18 to TRBJ1-4; D gene unclear. Trimming took off 9 bases at V and 0 bases at J, with 11 bases between the two ends. The germline CDR1 and CDR2 sequences are KGHSH and LQKENI. The CDR3 is 14 amino acids. CDR3 DNA sequence: TGTGCCAGTCGAAAAGAATCAACTAATGAAAAACTGTTTTTT. It translates to CASRKESTNEKLFF.

V and J are TRBV2 and TRBJ2-4; 7 bases fit TRBD1. The CDR3 covers 12 residues. Germline CDR1 and CDR2: SNHLY and FYNNEI. The V and J ends lost 10 bases and 4 bases, in that order; junction bases with no gene match: 4. The DNA for the CDR3 is TGTGCCACCTGGGACAGAAAAAACATTCAGTACTTC. Translated: CATWDRKNIQYF.